The TCR beta chain under discussion was sequenced for a study of blood T cell repertoires in COVID-19. For the study at large: The cDNA or gDNA used as material had been derived from T cells, B-cell-depleted T cells, or PBMCs.

While infection was still active, Seattle patients were enrolled and then followed longitudinally. This CDR3 is 15 amino acids long. The J segment lost 0 bases and the V segment lost 7 bases, leaving 4 bases of the junction unmatched. Germline V gene sequence: CDR1 MDHEN, CDR2 SYDVKM. Source study methods: Estimation of nucleated cell counts relied on the amplification of reference gene primers. This table comes from immunoSEQ multiplex PCR, and its TCRdb copy is limited to in-frame clones, with some not included. For V, J and clone size, that table is used; D and trimming come from the DNA. The table has a few hundred thousand clones, roughly 90% seen once; the top ten hold about 11%.

The chain has TRBV28 and TRBJ2-1; the match to TRBD2 covers 9 bases. The sample was peripheral blood. The receptor comes from a woman in her twenties or thirties with COVID-19, enrolled during active disease. The CDR3 loop is CASTLGLASYNEQFF. In nucleotides, the CDR3 is TGTGCCAGCACCTTGGGACTAGCCTCCTACAATGAGCAGTTCTTC.